Listed below are T cell receptor beta chains from one sample, sequenced in a study of blood T cell repertoires in COVID-19. Generated by immunoSEQ multiplex PCR, the TCRdb table keeps only in-frame clones and is missing some. This table holds some 81,000 clones, about 95% found once. Sequenced material: peripheral blood. The source of these receptors is a human donor with active COVID-19. The donor label of this sample is uncertain. Each CDR3 is given with its conserved first and last residue. D genes are given only for firm matches. Not all rows give a size; the values are once, few, many and, for expanded clones, a class.

v_call	d_call	clone_size	j_call	cdr3_aa	cdr3_nt
TRBV18	TRBD2	-	TRBJ2-3	CASSPGLAGGTDTQYF	TGTGCCAGCTCACCGGGACTAGCGGGGGGCACAGATACGCAGTATTTT
TRBV6-2/TRBV6-3	-	-	TRBJ2-1	CASSYPGTNNEQFF	TGTGCCAGCAGTTACCCCGGGACAAACAATGAGCAGTTCTTC
TRBV4-1	TRBD2	-	TRBJ2-5	CASSPTGTSGTQQETQYF	TGCGCCAGCAGCCCCACGGGGACTAGCGGGACCCAACAAGAGACCCAGTACTTC
TRBV7-9	-	few	TRBJ1-5	CASSPRGGGSQPQHF	TGTGCCAGCAGCCCCCGCGGGGGAGGGAGTCAGCCCCAGCATTTT
TRBV7-8	TRBD2	-	TRBJ2-5	CASSLKGAGGQETQYF	TGTGCCAGCAGCTTAAAAGGGGCGGGGGGGCAAGAGACCCAGTACTTC
TRBV27	-	-	TRBJ2-1	CASSMTSSFTSYNEQFF	TGTGCCAGCTCGATGACAAGCTCCTTTACTTCATACAATGAGCAGTTCTTC
TRBV7-2	-	-	TRBJ2-5	CASSLNSGGGLQETQYF	TGTGCCAGCAGCTTAAATTCGGGCGGCGGGTTACAAGAGACCCAGTACTTC
TRBV24-1	TRBD2	-	TRBJ2-2	CATSDLGTSGLFANTGELFF	TGTGCCACCAGTGATTTGGGGACTAGCGGGCTGTTCGCGAACACCGGGGAGCTGTTTTTT
TRBV24-1	-	-	TRBJ2-3	CATSDRLSGVGTDTQYF	TGTGCCACCAGTGATCGACTTTCGGGTGTTGGCACAGATACGCAGTATTTT
TRBV5-1	TRBD2	-	TRBJ2-5	CASSFGLAGGQKTQYF	TGCGCCAGCAGCTTCGGACTAGCGGGGGGCCAGAAGACCCAGTACTTC
TRBV6-5	TRBD1	-	TRBJ2-7	CASRDSPMGEQYF	TGTGCCAGTAGGGACAGCCCCATGGGCGAGCAGTACTTC
TRBV12-1	-	-	TRBJ2-7	CASSPPGGGPYEQYF	TGTGCCAGCAGCCCCCCCGGGGGGGGACCCTACGAGCAGTACTTC
TRBV10-3	-	-	TRBJ1-2	CAISESAAGGYGYTF	TGTGCCATCAGTGAGTCGGCGGCCGGGGGCTATGGCTACACCTTC
TRBV3-1/TRBV3-2	TRBD1	-	TRBJ1-2	CASSLTGEVIYGYTF	TGTGCCAGCAGCCTGACAGGGGAGGTTATCTATGGCTACACCTTC
TRBV5-1	TRBD1	-	TRBJ1-2	CASSGGGAANGYTF	TGCGCCAGCAGCGGAGGGGGCGCAGCGAATGGCTACACCTTC
TRBV19	-	-	TRBJ1-3	CASRQQGGSGNTIYF	TGTGCCAGTAGGCAACAGGGTGGGTCTGGAAACACCATATATTTT
TRBV19	-	-	TRBJ2-7	CASSMSISSGSEQYF	TGTGCCAGTAGTATGTCTATTTCCTCTGGTTCCGAGCAGTACTTC
TRBV19	TRBD1	-	TRBJ2-1	CASSSKQGKGSYNEQFF	TGTGCCAGTAGCTCAAAACAGGGGAAAGGCTCCTACAATGAGCAGTTCTTC
TRBV2	-	once	TRBJ2-1	CASSGLVLGSRNNEQFF	TGTGCCAGCAGTGGGTTAGTCTTGGGTAGCCGCAACAATGAGCAGTTCTTC
TRBV29-1	-	-	TRBJ2-1	CSLWTENSFEQFF	TGCAGCCTTTGGACAGAGAATTCATTTGAGCAGTTCTTC
TRBV11-3	-	once	TRBJ2-7	CASSTSSYEQYF	TGTGCCAGCAGCACTAGCTCCTACGAGCAGTACTTC
TRBV11-2	-	once	TRBJ2-5	CASRRQGDLWYF	TGTGCCAGCAGGAGGCAGGGTGATCTTTGGTACTTC
TRBV4-1	-	once	TRBJ2-1	CASSQDPGRVDNEQFF	TGCGCCAGCAGCCAAGATCCCGGCAGGGTGGACAATGAGCAGTTCTTC
TRBV6-6	TRBD1	-	TRBJ1-6	CASSYPGQGNSPLHF	TGTGCCAGCAGTTACCCGGGACAGGGTAATTCACCCCTCCACTTT
TRBV5-1	TRBD1	-	TRBJ1-2	CASSLDRGHNYGYTF	TGCGCCAGCAGCTTGGACAGGGGGCATAACTATGGCTACACCTTC
TRBV3-1/TRBV3-2	TRBD2	-	TRBJ2-4	CASSHSGTSGTAKNIQYF	TGTGCCAGCAGCCACTCCGGGACTAGCGGGACAGCCAAAAACATTCAGTACTTC
TRBV7-2	TRBD1	-	TRBJ1-2	CASSDRQGNYGYTF	TGTGCCAGCAGCGACCGACAGGGTAACTATGGCTACACCTTC
TRBV5-4	TRBD1	-	TRBJ2-6	CASDPGQASSGANVLTF	TGTGCATCTGACCCCGGACAGGCCTCCTCTGGGGCCAACGTCCTGACTTTC
TRBV19	TRBD1	once	TRBJ2-1	CASSAGTANEQFF	TGTGCCAGTAGTGCAGGGACAGCCAATGAGCAGTTCTTC
TRBV7-6	TRBD2	-	TRBJ2-1	CASSQGLAGGRNEQFF	TGTGCCAGCTCGCAAGGGTTAGCGGGGGGGCGGAATGAGCAGTTCTTC
TRBV29-1	TRBD2	-	TRBJ2-5	CSGGLALGETQYF	TGCAGCGGGGGACTAGCGTTGGGAGAGACCCAGTACTTC
TRBV5-1	-	-	TRBJ1-5	CASSLGGDGQPQHF	TGCGCCAGCAGCTTGGGGGGGGACGGTCAGCCCCAGCATTTT
TRBV18	-	-	TRBJ1-2	CASSPPGRGGHGYTF	TGTGCCAGCTCACCACCAGGAAGGGGGGGTCATGGCTACACCTTC
TRBV11-2	-	-	TRBJ1-1	CASSTYRAGRTEAFF	TGTGCCAGCAGCACTTACAGGGCAGGGCGCACTGAAGCTTTCTTT
TRBV3-1/TRBV3-2	TRBD1	-	TRBJ2-6	CASNPGQGYTGANVLTF	TGTGCCAGCAATCCGGGACAGGGGTATACTGGGGCCAACGTCCTGACTTTC
TRBV7-6	-	-	TRBJ2-5	CASSPLAGPMSPYQETQYF	TGTGCCAGCAGCCCCCTCGCGGGACCGATGTCCCCGTACCAAGAGACCCAGTACTTC
TRBV27	TRBD2	-	TRBJ2-7	CASSWDWTSGRSSYEQYF	TGTGCCAGCAGTTGGGACTGGACTAGCGGGAGATCATCCTACGAGCAGTACTTC
TRBV19	-	-	TRBJ2-3	CASSTIGGTQYF	TGTGCCAGTAGTACTATTGGCGGTACGCAGTATTTT
TRBV7-8	-	-	TRBJ2-2	CASSLIRRDTGELFF	TGTGCCAGCAGCTTAATCCGCAGGGACACCGGGGAGCTGTTTTTT
TRBV19	TRBD1	-	TRBJ2-7	CASSRGQGAGYEQYF	TGTGCCAGTAGTAGGGGACAGGGGGCTGGTTACGAGCAGTACTTC
TRBV29-1	-	-	TRBJ2-5	CSVVPGETQYF	TGCAGCGTCGTGCCCGGGGAGACCCAGTACTTC
TRBV6-6	TRBD1	-	TRBJ2-7	CASLRQGSSEQYF	TGTGCCAGCCTAAGACAGGGGAGCTCCGAGCAGTACTTC
TRBV6-1	TRBD1	-	TRBJ2-7	CASSEAFRTGGIHEQYF	TGTGCCAGCAGTGAAGCTTTCCGGACAGGGGGCATCCACGAGCAGTACTTC
TRBV6-7	-	-	TRBJ2-6	CASSRDFLGSGANVLTF	TGTGCCAGCAGTCGGGACTTCCTCGGGTCTGGGGCCAACGTCCTGACTTTC
TRBV24-1	TRBD1	-	TRBJ2-5	CATMRTGGEETQYF	TGTGCCACCATGAGGACAGGGGGGGAAGAGACCCAGTACTTC
TRBV28	-	-	TRBJ2-7	CASGGGHLYEQYF	TGTGCCAGCGGGGGGGGACATCTCTACGAGCAGTACTTC